Following are 16 T cell receptor beta chains from one sample sequenced in a study of CD8+CD57+ T cells in acquired aplastic anemia. TCR beta VDJ and CDR3 profiles were obtained from a genomic DNA template. One entry per CDR3 protein, called by TCRdb with MiXCR from the reads. The table shows roughly 51,000 distinct CDR3 sequences, with over 60% occurring only once. The sequenced material came from sorted CD4+, CD8+, or CD8+CD57+ T cells (not recorded which) from PBMCs. The receptors derive from a human donor in good health, serving as a control.

This clonotype turned up a few times. The chain has TRBV2 and TRBJ1-1; TRBD1 matches 8 bases. Unmatched junction bases numbered 10, after V lost 6 bases and J lost 1 base. In germline, CDR1 is SNHLY, CDR2 FYNNEI. The CDR3 covers 16 residues. CDR3 DNA sequence: TGTGCCAGCAGCGCGAAGTGGGGACAGGAGAACACTGAAGCTTTCTTT. The encoded protein is CASSAKWGQENTEAFF.

This clonotype ranks as medium-sized. This rearrangement joins TRBV20-1 to TRBJ2-2, with 7 bases identical to TRBD2. CDR1 and CDR2 (germline): DFQATT, SNEGSKA (reference sequence). CDR3 length: 14 residues. The V and J ends lost 1 base and 3 bases, in that order; junction bases with no gene match: 2. The CDR3 region is CSARVAGDTGELFF. DNA for the CDR3: TGCAGTGCTAGAGTAGCGGGTGACACCGGGGAGCTGTTTTTT.

J is TRBJ2-7 and V is TRBV7-2; D ambiguous. The CDR3 runs to 12 residues. CDR1 is SGHTA, CDR2 FQGNSA, per germline. The ends were cut back, 3 bases at V and 6 bases at J, with 9 bases in the middle. The CDR3 is CASSFPTGEQYF. The DNA of the CDR3 is TGTGCCAGCAGCTTCCCCACTGGCGAGCAGTACTTC.

The CDR3 loop reads CASSVRGATGELFF. The CDR3 DNA reads TGTGCCAGCAGCGTCAGGGGGGCCACCGGGGAGCTGTTTTTT. V usage is TRBV2 and J usage is TRBJ2-2; D might be TRBD1 (7 bases). Between the trimmed V and J ends, which lost 6 bases and 4 bases, there was a span of 12 bases. The CDR3 covers 14 residues. CDR1 and CDR2 from the germline V gene are SNHLY and FYNNEI.

V usage is TRBV10-3 and J usage is TRBJ2-7; tentatively, D is TRBD1 (6 bases). Deletions cut 7 bases from V and 2 bases from J, with 15 bases between. CDR3 size: 14 residues. Germline CDR1 and CDR2: ENHRY and SYGVKD. The CDR3 region is CAIMRTDHTYEQYF. CDR3 coding DNA: TGTGCCATCATGCGGACAGACCACACCTACGAGCAGTACTTC.

The rearrangement links TRBV20-1 to TRBJ1-1, with a weak D call TRBD1 (5 bases). The V end lost 0 bases, the J end lost 7 bases, and 15 bases lay between the germline ends. This CDR3 is 14 amino acids long. Germline V gene sequence: CDR1 DFQATT, CDR2 SNEGSKA (reference sequence). CDR3 coding DNA: TGCAGTGCTAGAGAACAGAGGACATTAAGTGAAGCTTTCTTT. Residues: CSAREQRTLSEAFF.

In this sample, this clonotype turned up once. Mismatch with germline at one junction end may stem from a read error. This chain connects TRBV10-3 to TRBJ2-7; no clear D gene. This CDR3 region has 12 residues. Per the germline V gene, CDR1 is ENHRY and CDR2 is SYGVKD. The CDR3 nucleotides read TGTGCCAGCAGTGAGGAAGCATACGAGCAGTACTTC. It yields the protein CASSEEAYEQYF.

This chain links TRBV24-1 with TRBJ1-4; TRBD1 aligns across 10 bases. Per germline, CDR1 KGHDR and CDR2 SFDVKD. This CDR3 comprises 14 residues. Trimming removed 4 bases from V and 8 bases from J; junction bases left unmatched: 3. The CDR3 is CATSDRGQGEKLFF. CDR3 sequence (DNA): TGTGCCACCAGTGACCGGGGACAGGGGGAAAAACTGTTTTTT.

The rearrangement joins TRBV7-9 to TRBJ1-2; no definite D call. V lost 4 bases and J 0 bases, leaving 6 bases between the germline ends. This CDR3 contains 13 residues. Germline loops: CDR1 SEHNR, CDR2 FQNEAQ (reference sequence). CDR3 amino acids: CASSSHTNYGYTF. The CDR3 bases are TGTGCCAGCAGCTCTCATACTAACTATGGCTACACCTTC.

The chain is built from TRBV9 and TRBJ1-1; unclear D gene. V lost 2 bases and J 0 bases, leaving 14 bases between the germline ends. CDR1 SGDLS and CDR2 YYNGEE come from the germline V gene. This CDR3 comprises 16 residues. As DNA, the CDR3 is TGTGCCAGCAGCGTGGAGGATTATCCAATGAACACTGAAGCTTTCTTT. Protein: CASSVEDYPMNTEAFF.

The chain links TRBV10-3 to TRBJ1-5, with D hard to call. Trimming took off 2 bases at V and 5 bases at J, with 7 bases between the two ends. The CDR3 loop spans 13 amino acids. Germline V gene lookup returns CDR1 ENHRY and CDR2 SYGVKD. The CDR3 coding sequence is TGTGCCATCAGTGAGGAGCAATATCAGCCCCAGCATTTT. Protein product: CAISEEQYQPQHF.

This sequence joins TRBV7-2 and TRBJ2-7; 8 nucleotides match TRBD1. The CDR3 runs 15 residues. Germline-derived CDR1 and CDR2 are SGHTA and FQGNSA. V shed 9 bases and J 4 bases; nucleotides not matched to a gene: 14. The CDR3 nucleotides are TGTGCCAGTAGTCTGACAGGGGCGGGATTTTACGAGCAGTACTTC. Amino acid sequence: CASSLTGAGFYEQYF.

V and J are TRBV7-6 and TRBJ2-2; D is ambiguous. Germline V gene lookup returns CDR1 SGHVS and CDR2 FNYEAQ. With 5 bases removed from V and 5 bases from J, the gap between germline ends came to 12 bases. The CDR3 contains 14 residues. The CDR3 loop is CASSADLRTGELFF. CDR3 coding DNA: TGTGCCAGCAGCGCAGACCTACGGACCGGGGAGCTGTTTTTT.

The rearrangement uses TRBV30 and TRBJ1-1; 9 bases map to TRBD1. V shed 7 bases, J shed 14 bases, and the junction held 11 bases outside the gene matches. This CDR3 is built from 11 residues. Looked up from germline, CDR1 is GTSNPN and CDR2 is SVGIG (reference sequence). Written as DNA, the CDR3 is TGTGCCTCGTCGGGACAGGGTGTATGGTTCTTT. Residues: CASSGQGVWFF. Variable domain in full (rest from reference TRBV30 and TRBJ1-1): SQTIHQWPATLVQPVGSPLSLECTVEGTSNPNLYWYRQAAGRGLQLLFYSVGIGQISSEVPQNLSASRPQDRQFILSSKKLLLSDSGFYLCASSGQGVWFFGQGTRLTVV.

The genes are TRBV29-1 and TRBJ1-2, with D maybe TRBD1 (5 bases). The CDR3 runs to 12 residues. V was trimmed by 3 bases and J by 3 bases, leaving 8 bases between them. The germline gives CDR1 SQVTM, CDR2 ANQGSEA. As DNA, the CDR3 is TGCAGCGTTGACCAGGGAGACTATGGCTACACCTTC. Translated, it gives CSVDQGDYGYTF.

The V and J genes are TRBV9 and TRBJ2-1, with D perhaps matching TRBD2 (6 bases). The germline CDR1 and CDR2 sequences are SGDLS and YYNGEE. CDR3 length equals 16 residues. The V gene lost 0 bases and the J gene lost 4 bases, with 14 bases spanning the gap. The CDR3 reads CASSVEVGGAYNEQFF. The CDR3 DNA reads TGTGCCAGCAGCGTAGAGGTGGGCGGGGCTTACAATGAGCAGTTCTTC.